This T cell receptor beta chain was profiled in a study of blood T cell repertoires in COVID-19. CDR3 length: 15 residues. The V end lost 4 bases, the J end lost 7 bases, and 14 bases lay between the germline ends. The germline V gene encodes CDR1 MGHDK and CDR2 SYGVNS. Clones were read by immunoSEQ multiplex PCR, and TCRdb kept only the in-frame ones, dropping some. The sample consists of roughly 200,000 clones, roughly 84% of them appearing once. Sequenced sample: peripheral blood. The gene calls are TRBV25-1 and TRBJ1-6; D gene unclear. This TCR was sampled from a woman over 75 with COVID-19, enrolled during active disease. The CDR3 coding sequence is TGTGCCAGCAGTGCCGTAGGAGGGTTCAATTCACCCCTCCACTTT. The encoded protein is CASSAVGGFNSPLHF.